The T cell receptor beta chain described here comes from a study of T and B cells in COVID-19 patients. Study at large: Peripheral blood came from COVID-19 patients with active infection or after recovery. Critical illness requiring mechanical ventilation or extracorporeal membrane oxygenation affected about 60% of the 20 active-infection patients.

The V gene lost 5 bases and the J gene lost 14 bases, with 16 bases spanning the gap. In germline, CDR1 is MNHEY, CDR2 SVGAGI. This CDR3 has 12 amino acids. TRB rearrangements were amplified by multiplex PCR with BIOMED2 TRB-A/B primers. TCRdb analysed the multiplex PCR reads with MiXCR anew, one entry per CDR3 protein. The sample holds roughly 7,100 distinct CDR3 sequences, more than 25% seen once. Whole-study findings and limits: Active COVID-19 showed highly clonal TRB repertoires; recovery showed diversity and richness above healthy donors. Of approximately 2,400 TCR clusters found only in the recovered cohort, 31 had low generation probability.

Blood genomic DNA input for TRB amplification was about 250-500 ng. This clonotype is judged medium-sized (0.01 to 0.1%). As yet, its antigen is unknown. This clonotype was obtained from a human donor with active COVID-19. The gene calls are TRBV6-5 and TRBJ2-1; TRBD1 is a possible D gene (7 bases). Material: blood. The DNA for the CDR3 is TGTGCCAGCAGTACAGGGGTAGGCGGGGAGTTCTTC. It encodes CASSTGVGGEFF.